These T cell receptor beta chains were read from a single sample in a study of T cells after yellow fever vaccination. TCRdb analysed the 5' RACE reads with MiXCR anew, one entry per CDR3 protein. The sample includes approximately 260,000 distinct CDR3 sequences, under 15% seen only once; the top ten take 0.4% to 0.65%. Specimen: CD4+ T cells sorted from PBMCs, collected 45 days after the yellow fever booster vaccination. These receptors all come from a man between 25 and 39 years old who received the YFV17D yellow fever vaccine. Both conserved end residues are part of each CDR3. The order of the fields is V gene, J gene, CDR3 protein.

V gene: TRBV7-8; J gene: TRBJ1-4; CDR3 protein: CASSRGRTNEKLFF
V gene: TRBV9; J gene: TRBJ1-3; CDR3 protein: CASSPHRSGNTIYF
V gene: TRBV2; J gene: TRBJ2-7; CDR3 protein: CASMSAYEQYF
V gene: TRBV5-6; J gene: TRBJ2-4; CDR3 protein: CASRVTGAKNIQYF
V gene: TRBV4-3; J gene: TRBJ2-1; CDR3 protein: CASSQDLGPSYNEQFF
V gene: TRBV25-1; J gene: TRBJ2-7; CDR3 protein: CASRGQGRINEQYF
V gene: TRBV29-1; J gene: TRBJ1-2; CDR3 protein: CSHRDLAYYGYTF
V gene: TRBV12-3/TRBV12-4; J gene: TRBJ2-1; CDR3 protein: CASSAGHGAYNEQFF
V gene: TRBV10-3; J gene: TRBJ1-2; CDR3 protein: CAISDPGQTNYGYTF
V gene: TRBV29-1; J gene: TRBJ2-7; CDR3 protein: CSVTGTSYEQYF
V gene: TRBV6-1; J gene: TRBJ2-7; CDR3 protein: CASSTRTGPYEQYF
V gene: TRBV18; J gene: TRBJ2-7; CDR3 protein: CASSLRDSSSEQYF
V gene: TRBV7-2; J gene: TRBJ2-7; CDR3 protein: CASRVLSSYEQYF
V gene: TRBV7-2; J gene: TRBJ2-5; CDR3 protein: CASSSGLAGSETQYF
V gene: TRBV12-3/TRBV12-4; J gene: TRBJ2-3; CDR3 protein: CASTMVRGLAGTSSTDTQYF
V gene: TRBV7-2; J gene: TRBJ2-4; CDR3 protein: CASSLEYDGNIQYF
V gene: TRBV18; J gene: TRBJ2-5; CDR3 protein: CASSQVHGETQYF
V gene: TRBV20-1; J gene: TRBJ1-2; CDR3 protein: CSANGQKKDYGYTF
V gene: TRBV20-1; J gene: TRBJ2-5; CDR3 protein: CSAPGLAGKETQYF
V gene: TRBV7-2; J gene: TRBJ2-1; CDR3 protein: CASSWRAEGEQFF
V gene: TRBV12-3/TRBV12-4; J gene: TRBJ2-3; CDR3 protein: CASSLGGAKDTQYF
V gene: TRBV12-3/TRBV12-4; J gene: TRBJ1-1; CDR3 protein: CASRPRGMNTEAFF
V gene: TRBV29-1; J gene: TRBJ2-7; CDR3 protein: CSVLDRITYEQYF
V gene: TRBV30; J gene: TRBJ1-3; CDR3 protein: CAWSGGRRTDLGNTIYF
V gene: TRBV5-1; J gene: TRBJ2-1; CDR3 protein: CASSLERGAYNEQFF
V gene: TRBV5-1; J gene: TRBJ2-7; CDR3 protein: CASSWGGQRVDEQYF
V gene: TRBV18; J gene: TRBJ2-5; CDR3 protein: CASSFSIARGLQETQYF
V gene: TRBV2; J gene: TRBJ2-3; CDR3 protein: CASSWDSTDTQYF
V gene: TRBV11-2; J gene: TRBJ2-1; CDR3 protein: CASSLGPSINEQFF
V gene: TRBV7-9; J gene: TRBJ2-3; CDR3 protein: CASSSRPGGASDTQYF
V gene: TRBV10-3; J gene: TRBJ1-1; CDR3 protein: CAISESTRGNTEAFF
V gene: TRBV28; J gene: TRBJ2-5; CDR3 protein: CASSLSPGQETQYF
V gene: TRBV15; J gene: TRBJ1-1; CDR3 protein: CATSRRQDNTEAFF
V gene: TRBV4-3; J gene: TRBJ2-7; CDR3 protein: CASSQDKAVSYEQYF
V gene: TRBV4-3; J gene: TRBJ1-4; CDR3 protein: CASSRRTGQNEKLFF
V gene: TRBV7-2; J gene: TRBJ2-3; CDR3 protein: CASSPDGYTDTQYF
V gene: TRBV15; J gene: TRBJ2-7; CDR3 protein: CATSGPARGSYEQYF
V gene: TRBV6-1; J gene: TRBJ2-5; CDR3 protein: CASTYQTRSRETQYF
V gene: TRBV12-3/TRBV12-4; J gene: TRBJ2-6; CDR3 protein: CASSSRTESGANVLTF
V gene: TRBV18; J gene: TRBJ2-3; CDR3 protein: CASSPVAPTDTQYF
V gene: TRBV3-1; J gene: TRBJ2-5; CDR3 protein: CASSQGVRTQYF
V gene: TRBV11-2; J gene: TRBJ2-7; CDR3 protein: CASSLSTHEQYF
V gene: TRBV15; J gene: TRBJ2-1; CDR3 protein: CATSRDTGEQFF
V gene: TRBV6-1; J gene: TRBJ2-6; CDR3 protein: CASSQSLGSGANVLTF
V gene: TRBV9; J gene: TRBJ2-5; CDR3 protein: CASSDLGPRGETQYF
V gene: TRBV7-8; J gene: TRBJ1-4; CDR3 protein: CASGVDDRRNEKLFF
V gene: TRBV28; J gene: TRBJ2-7; CDR3 protein: CASRGELPYEQYF
V gene: TRBV10-1; J gene: TRBJ2-5; CDR3 protein: CASSSGLAGGQETQYF
V gene: TRBV10-3; J gene: TRBJ1-4; CDR3 protein: CAISESAGGLEKLFF
V gene: TRBV15; J gene: TRBJ2-2; CDR3 protein: CATRLAGGSGELFF
V gene: TRBV5-1; J gene: TRBJ2-1; CDR3 protein: CASSSGRGQVAYNEQFF
V gene: TRBV7-2; J gene: TRBJ1-2; CDR3 protein: CASSLAGFGYTF
V gene: TRBV4-3; J gene: TRBJ2-4; CDR3 protein: CASSQRAGGPGNIQYF